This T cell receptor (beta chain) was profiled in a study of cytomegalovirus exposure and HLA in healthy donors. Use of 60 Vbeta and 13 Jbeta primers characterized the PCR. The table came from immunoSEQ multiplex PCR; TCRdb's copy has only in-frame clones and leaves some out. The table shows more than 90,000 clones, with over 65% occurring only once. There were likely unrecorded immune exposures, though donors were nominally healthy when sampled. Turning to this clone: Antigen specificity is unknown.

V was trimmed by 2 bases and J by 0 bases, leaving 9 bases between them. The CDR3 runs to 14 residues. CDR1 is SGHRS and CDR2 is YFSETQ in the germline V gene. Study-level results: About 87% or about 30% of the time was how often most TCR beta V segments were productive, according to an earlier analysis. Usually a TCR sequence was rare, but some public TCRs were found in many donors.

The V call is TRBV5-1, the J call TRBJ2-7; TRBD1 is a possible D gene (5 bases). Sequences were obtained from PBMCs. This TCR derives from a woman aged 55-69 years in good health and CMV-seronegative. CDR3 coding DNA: TGCGCCAGCAGCTTTGACAGTTACTCCTACGAGCAGTACTTC. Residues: CASSFDSYSYEQYF.